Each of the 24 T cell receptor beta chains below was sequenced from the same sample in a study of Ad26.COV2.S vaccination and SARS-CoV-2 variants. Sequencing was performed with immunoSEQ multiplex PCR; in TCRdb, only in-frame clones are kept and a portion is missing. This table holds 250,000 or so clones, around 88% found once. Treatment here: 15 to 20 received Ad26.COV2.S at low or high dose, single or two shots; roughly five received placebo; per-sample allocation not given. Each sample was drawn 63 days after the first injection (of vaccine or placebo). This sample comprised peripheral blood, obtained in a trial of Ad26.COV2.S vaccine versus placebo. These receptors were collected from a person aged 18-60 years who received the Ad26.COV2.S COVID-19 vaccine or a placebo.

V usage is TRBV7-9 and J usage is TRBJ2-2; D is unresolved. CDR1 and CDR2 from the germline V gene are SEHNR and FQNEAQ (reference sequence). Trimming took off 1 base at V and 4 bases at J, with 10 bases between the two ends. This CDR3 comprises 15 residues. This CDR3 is CASSLEVPITGELFF. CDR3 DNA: TGTGCCAGCAGCTTAGAGGTACCCATCACCGGGGAGCTGTTTTTT.

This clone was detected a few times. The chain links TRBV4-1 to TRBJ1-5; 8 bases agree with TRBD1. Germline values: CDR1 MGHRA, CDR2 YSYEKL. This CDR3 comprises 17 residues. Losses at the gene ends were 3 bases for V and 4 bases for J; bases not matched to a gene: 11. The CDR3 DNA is TGCGCCAGCAGCCAGGGGATCCGACAGGGGCGGAATCAGCCCCAGCATTTT. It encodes CASSQGIRQGRNQPQHF.

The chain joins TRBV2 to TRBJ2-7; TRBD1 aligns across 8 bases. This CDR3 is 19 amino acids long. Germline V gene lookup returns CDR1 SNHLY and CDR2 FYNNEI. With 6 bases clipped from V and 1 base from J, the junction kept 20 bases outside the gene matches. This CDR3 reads CASSVTWGARQGQSYEQYF. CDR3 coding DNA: TGTGCCAGCAGCGTAACGTGGGGGGCTAGACAGGGGCAATCCTACGAGCAGTACTTC.

The CDR3 is CASSYSKATGGSNQPQHF. The CDR3 nucleotides are TGTGCCAGCAGTTACTCGAAAGCGACAGGGGGTAGCAATCAGCCCCAGCATTTT. V gene TRBV6-2 or TRBV6-3 combines with J gene TRBJ1-5; 9 nucleotides line up with TRBD1. The CDR3 runs to 18 residues. J lost 0 bases, V lost 0 bases, and 6 bases had no gene match. CDR1 is MNHEY and CDR2 is SVGEGT in the germline V gene.

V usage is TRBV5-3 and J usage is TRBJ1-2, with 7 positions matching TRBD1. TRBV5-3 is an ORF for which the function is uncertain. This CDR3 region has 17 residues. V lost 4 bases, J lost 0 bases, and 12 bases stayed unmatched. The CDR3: CARSPRSDREPNYGYTF. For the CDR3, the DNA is TGTGCCAGAAGCCCCCGATCTGACAGGGAACCTAACTATGGCTACACCTTC.

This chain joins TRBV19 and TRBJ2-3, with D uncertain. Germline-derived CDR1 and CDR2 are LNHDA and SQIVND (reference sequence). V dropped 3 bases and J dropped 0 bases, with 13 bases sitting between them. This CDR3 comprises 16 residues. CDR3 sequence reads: CASSMLVKRSTDTQYF. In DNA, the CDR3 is TGTGCCAGTAGTATGCTAGTGAAAAGAAGCACAGATACGCAGTATTTT.

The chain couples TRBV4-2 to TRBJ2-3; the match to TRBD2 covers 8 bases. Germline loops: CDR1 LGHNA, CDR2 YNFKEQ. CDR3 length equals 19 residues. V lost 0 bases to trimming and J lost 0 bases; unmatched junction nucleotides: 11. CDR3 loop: CASSQDRGSGVASTDTQYF. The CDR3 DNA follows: TGTGCCAGCAGCCAAGATCGTGGTAGCGGGGTAGCTAGCACAGATACGCAGTATTTT.

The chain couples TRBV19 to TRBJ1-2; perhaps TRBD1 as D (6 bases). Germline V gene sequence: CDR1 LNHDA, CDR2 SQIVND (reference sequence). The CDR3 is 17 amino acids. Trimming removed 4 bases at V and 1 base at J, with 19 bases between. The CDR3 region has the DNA TGTGCCAGTAGTAGGACAGTAGGCGTACCCCGTAACTATGGCTACACCTTC. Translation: CASSRTVGVPRNYGYTF.

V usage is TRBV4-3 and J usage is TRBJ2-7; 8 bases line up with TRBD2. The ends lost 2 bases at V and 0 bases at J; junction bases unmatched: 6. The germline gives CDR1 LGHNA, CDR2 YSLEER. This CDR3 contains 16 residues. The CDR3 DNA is TGCGCCAGCAGCCAATGGACTAGCAGTAGCTCCTACGAGCAGTACTTC. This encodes CASSQWTSSSSYEQYF.

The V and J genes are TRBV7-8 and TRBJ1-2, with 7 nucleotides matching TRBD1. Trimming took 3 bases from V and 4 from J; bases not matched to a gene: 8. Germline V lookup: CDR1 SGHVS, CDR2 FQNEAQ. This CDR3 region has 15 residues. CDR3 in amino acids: CASSFKTGELYGYTF. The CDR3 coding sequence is TGTGCCAGCAGCTTCAAAACAGGGGAACTCTATGGCTACACCTTC.

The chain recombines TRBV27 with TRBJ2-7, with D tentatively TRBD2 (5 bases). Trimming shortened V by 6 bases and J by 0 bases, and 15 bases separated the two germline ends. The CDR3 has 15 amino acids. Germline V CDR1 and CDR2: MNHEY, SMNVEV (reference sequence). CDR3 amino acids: CASSPRSGFSYEQYF. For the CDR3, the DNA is TGTGCCAGCAGCCCAAGATCGGGATTCTCCTACGAGCAGTACTTC.

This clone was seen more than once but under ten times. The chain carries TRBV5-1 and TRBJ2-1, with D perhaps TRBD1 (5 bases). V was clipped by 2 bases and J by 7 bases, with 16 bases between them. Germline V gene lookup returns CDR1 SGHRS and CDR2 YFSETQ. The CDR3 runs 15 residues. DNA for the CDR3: TGCGCCAGCAGCTTAAAGCAGGGATTAGGGAATGAGCAGTTCTTC. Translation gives CASSLKQGLGNEQFF.

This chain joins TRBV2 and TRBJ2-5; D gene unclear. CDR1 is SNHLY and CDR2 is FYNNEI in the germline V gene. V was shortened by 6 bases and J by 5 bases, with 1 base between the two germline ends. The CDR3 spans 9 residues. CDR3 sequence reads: CASSETQYF. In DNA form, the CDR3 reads TGTGCCAGCAGCGAGACCCAGTACTTC.

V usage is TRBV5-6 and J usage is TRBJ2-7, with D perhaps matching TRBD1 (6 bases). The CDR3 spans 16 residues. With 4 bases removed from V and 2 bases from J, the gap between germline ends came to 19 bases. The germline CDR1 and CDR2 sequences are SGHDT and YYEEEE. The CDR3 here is CASSAELRDTTYEQYV. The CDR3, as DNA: TGTGCCAGCAGCGCAGAGCTCCGGGACACCACCTACGAGCAGTACGTC.

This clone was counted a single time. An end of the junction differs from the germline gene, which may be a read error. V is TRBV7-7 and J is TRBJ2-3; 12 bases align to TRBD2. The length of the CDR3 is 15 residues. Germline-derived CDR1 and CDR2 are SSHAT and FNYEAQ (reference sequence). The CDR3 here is CASSWTSGATDTQYF. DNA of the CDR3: TGTGCTAGCAGTTGGACTAGCGGGGCGACAGATACGCAGTATTTT. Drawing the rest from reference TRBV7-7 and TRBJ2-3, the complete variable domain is GAGVSQSPRYKVTKRGQDVTLRCDPISSHATLYWYQQALGQGPEFLTYFNYEAQPDKSGLPSDRFSAERPEGSISTLTIQRTEQRDSAMYRCASSWTSGATDTQYFGPGTRLTVL.

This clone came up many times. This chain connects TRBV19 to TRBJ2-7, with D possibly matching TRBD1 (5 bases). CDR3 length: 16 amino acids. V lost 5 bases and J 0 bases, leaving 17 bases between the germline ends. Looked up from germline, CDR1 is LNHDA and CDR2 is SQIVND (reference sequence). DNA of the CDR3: TGTGCCAGTAGTGCCGAACGAAGACAGCGCTCCTACGAGCAGTACTTC. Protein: CASSAERRQRSYEQYF.

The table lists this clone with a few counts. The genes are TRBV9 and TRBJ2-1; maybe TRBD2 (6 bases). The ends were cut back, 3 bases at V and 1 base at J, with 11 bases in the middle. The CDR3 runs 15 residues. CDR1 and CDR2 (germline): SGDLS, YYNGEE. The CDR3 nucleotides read TGTGCCAGCAGCGACCCGGGGGTGTCCTACAATGAGCAGTTCTTC. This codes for CASSDPGVSYNEQFF.

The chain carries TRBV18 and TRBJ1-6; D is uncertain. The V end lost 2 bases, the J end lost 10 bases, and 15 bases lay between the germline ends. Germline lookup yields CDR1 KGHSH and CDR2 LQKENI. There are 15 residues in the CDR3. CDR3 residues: CASSPAPPLGSPLHF. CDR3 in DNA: TGTGCCAGCTCACCAGCCCCGCCTCTGGGATCACCCCTCCACTTT.

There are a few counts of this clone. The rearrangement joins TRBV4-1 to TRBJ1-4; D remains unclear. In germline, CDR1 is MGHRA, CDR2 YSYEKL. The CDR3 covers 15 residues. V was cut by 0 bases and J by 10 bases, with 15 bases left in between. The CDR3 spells CASSQDRQRGGKLFF. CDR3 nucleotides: TGCGCCAGCAGCCAAGACAGGCAAAGAGGAGGAAAACTGTTTTTT.

The CDR3 nucleotides are TGTGCCAGCAGTTTATCGAGAATGGAGACGACCCCCCACACCTTC. It is translated as CASSLSRMETTPHTF. The rearrangement links TRBV27 to TRBJ1-2, with D unresolved. V lost 0 bases and J 12 bases, leaving 20 bases between the germline ends. CDR3 length: 15 residues. Looked up from germline, CDR1 is MNHEY and CDR2 is SMNVEV (reference sequence).

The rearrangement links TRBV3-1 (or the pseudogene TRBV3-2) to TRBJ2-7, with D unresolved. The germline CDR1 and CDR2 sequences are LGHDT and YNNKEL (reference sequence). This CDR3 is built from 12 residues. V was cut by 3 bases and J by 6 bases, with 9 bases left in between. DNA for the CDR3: TGTGCCAGCAGCCAGCCCCCCGCCGAGCAGTACTTC. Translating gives CASSQPPAEQYF.

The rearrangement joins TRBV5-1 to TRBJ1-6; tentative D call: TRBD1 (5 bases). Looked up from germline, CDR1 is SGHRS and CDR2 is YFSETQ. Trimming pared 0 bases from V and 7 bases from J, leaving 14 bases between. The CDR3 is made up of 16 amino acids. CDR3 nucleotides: TGCGCCAGCAGCTTGGCCGTGGTAGGGGAGAATTCACCCCTCCACTTT. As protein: CASSLAVVGENSPLHF. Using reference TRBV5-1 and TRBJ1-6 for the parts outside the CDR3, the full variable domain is KAGVTQTPRYLIKTRGQQVTLSCSPISGHRSVSWYQQTPGQGLQFLFEYFSETQRNKGNFPGRFSGRQFSNSRSEMNVSTLELGDSALYLCASSLAVVGENSPLHFGNGTRLTVT.

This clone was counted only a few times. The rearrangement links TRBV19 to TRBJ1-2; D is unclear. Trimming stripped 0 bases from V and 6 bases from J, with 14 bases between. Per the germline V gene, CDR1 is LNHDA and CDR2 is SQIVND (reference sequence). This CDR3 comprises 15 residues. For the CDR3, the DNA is TGTGCCAGTAGTATAGATCATGCAGGAACGGATGGCTACACCTTC. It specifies CASSIDHAGTDGYTF.

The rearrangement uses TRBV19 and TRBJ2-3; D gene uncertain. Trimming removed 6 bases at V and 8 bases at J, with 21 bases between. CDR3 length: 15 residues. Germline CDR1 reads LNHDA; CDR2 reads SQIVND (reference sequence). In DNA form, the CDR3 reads TGTGCCAGTAGCAGGACCTGGACGGCGCCGGGTACGCAGTATTTT. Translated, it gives CASSRTWTAPGTQYF.